The clone carrying this T cell receptor (beta chain) has just a few counts. Original methodology: The authors estimated nucleated cell counts from reference gene primer amplification. TCRdb's copy holds only in-frame clones and misses some; the assay was immunoSEQ multiplex PCR. The V and J calls and clone size are taken from that table; D and trimming were inferred from the DNA. The repertoire holds some 170,000 clones, over 60% seen once, with roughly 8.3% in the top ten. CDR1 and CDR2 from the germline V gene are LGHDT and YNNKEL (reference sequence). The CDR3 covers 17 residues. V lost 1 base to trimming and J lost 0 bases; unmatched junction nucleotides: 8. This record belongs to a study of blood T cell repertoires in COVID-19. About the study: Italy, Spain and the United States were the sources of the convalescent and acute COVID-19 samples.

The sequenced sample consisted of peripheral blood. The source of this sequence is a man aged 55 to 70 with acute or convalescent COVID-19. The chain couples TRBV3-1 (or the pseudogene TRBV3-2) to TRBJ2-7; 8 bases match TRBD2. The DNA of the CDR3 is TGTGCCAGCAGCCAAGGTCTTAGCGGGATCCACTCCTACGAGCAGTACTTC. As protein: CASSQGLSGIHSYEQYF.